The 12 T cell receptor beta chains presented below share a single source sample, sequenced in a study of shared clonotypes between healthy human individuals (dated by TCRdb to the early 2020s). CD8 naive samples were obtained by positive selection for CCR7 among CD45RO-negative cells, yielding a CD45RA+CCR7+ population from which TemRA cells were excluded. The protocol used for the library was the immunoSEQ multiplex PCR assay. TCRdb mirrors the immuneACCESS table, restricted to in-frame sequences. Some clones are absent from its copies; in checked studies, under half trace to an unresolved V gene, and the reason for the others is unknown. The sample yields around 2,000,000 clones; about 95% were counted once. Roughly 1% of the sample lies in the top ten. The source material was naive CD8+ T cells sorted from blood. The cell subset or site label for this specimen denotes: CD45RA+CCR7+. Source of these receptors: a man aged 18-30 years in good health.

The chain uses TRBV7-9 and TRBJ2-4; D may be TRBD1 (5 bases). The germline V gene encodes CDR1 SEHNR and CDR2 FQNEAQ (reference sequence). Trimming removed 5 bases at V and 0 bases at J, with 14 bases between. CDR3 length equals 16 residues. DNA for the CDR3: TGTGCCAGCAGCCTTATGGACAAGCTAGCCAAAAACATTCAGTACTTC. This encodes CASSLMDKLAKNIQYF.

The chain joins TRBV13 to TRBJ2-2; 8 bases line up with TRBD1. Germline V gene data show CDR1 as PRHDT and CDR2 as FYEKMQ (reference sequence). The CDR3 extends over 15 amino acids. The ends lost 6 bases at V and 1 base at J; junction bases unmatched: 4. In DNA form, the CDR3 reads TGTGCCAGCAGTTTTGGACAGGGGAACACCGGGGAGCTGTTTTTT. Encoded protein: CASSFGQGNTGELFF.

As concerns this clone: The same CDR3 arises from other DNA sequences in this sample as well. CDR3 protein: CASSADSYEQYF. DNA of the CDR3: TGTGCCAGCAGTGCGGACAGCTACGAGCAGTACTTC. The chain recombines TRBV2 with TRBJ2-7; D is perhaps TRBD1 (6 bases). Deletions cut 4 bases from V and 3 bases from J, with 7 bases between. The CDR3 sequence is 12 residues long. In germline, CDR1 is SNHLY, CDR2 FYNNEI.

The chain links TRBV13 to TRBJ2-7; 9 bases are a match to TRBD1. Germline CDR1 is PRHDT and CDR2 is FYEKMQ (reference sequence). V lost 5 bases and J lost 7; bases outside the gene matches: 12. The CDR3 has 15 residues. The CDR3 nucleotides are TGTGCCAGCAGCCCCGGGACAGGGCTAACGGGAGAGCAGTACTTC. Amino acids: CASSPGTGLTGEQYF.

The rearrangement uses TRBV11-2 and TRBJ1-2, with TRBD1 as a possible D gene (5 bases). V dropped 4 bases and J dropped 5 bases, with 17 bases sitting between them. Germline V gives CDR1 SGHAT, CDR2 FQNNGV. The CDR3 is 15 residues long. The CDR3 region has the DNA TGTGCCAGCAGCTCCCCGTCCGGGACGGTTTATGGCTACACCTTC. It yields the protein CASSSPSGTVYGYTF.

The chain employs TRBV11-2 and TRBJ1-5; 10 bases fit TRBD1. The CDR3 is made up of 14 amino acids. Germline-derived CDR1 and CDR2 are SGHAT and FQNNGV. V shed 1 base, J shed 11 bases, and the junction held 5 bases outside the gene matches. The CDR3 protein is CASSLGTTGGSQHF. The CDR3 DNA follows: TGTGCCAGCAGCTTAGGCACGACAGGGGGCTCCCAGCATTTT.

This chain uses TRBV5-6 with TRBJ2-1, with unresolved D. The V gene lost 0 bases and the J gene lost 8 bases, with 6 bases spanning the gap. Per germline, CDR1 SGHDT and CDR2 YYEEEE. CDR3 length: 12 amino acids. CDR3 amino acids: CASSLVSDEQFF. The CDR3 nucleotides read TGTGCCAGCAGCTTGGTGTCCGATGAGCAGTTCTTC.

The table lists this clone with a count of one. This chain connects TRBV6-5 to TRBJ2-1; D unresolved. The germline gives CDR1 MNHEY, CDR2 SVGAGI. CDR3 length: 13 residues. V lost 11 bases and J 10 bases, leaving 21 bases between the germline ends. The chain's CDR3 is CAAGATPPGEQFF. The CDR3 nucleotides read TGTGCCGCCGGTGCTACCCCCCCGGGCGAGCAGTTCTTC.

The genes are TRBV19 and TRBJ2-7, with a tentative D call TRBD1 (6 bases). The V gene lost 6 bases and the J gene lost 5 bases, with 17 bases spanning the gap. The germline V gene has CDR1 LNHDA and CDR2 SQIVND (reference sequence). This CDR3 is built from 14 residues. The CDR3 bases are TGTGCCAGTAGCGTGGGCAGGGGATACGACGAGCAGTACTTC. Protein: CASSVGRGYDEQYF.

The rearrangement joins TRBV5-1 to TRBJ2-7; TRBD1 matches at 10 bases. Trimming took 2 bases from V and 5 from J; bases not matched to a gene: 4. CDR3 length equals 14 residues. CDR1 is SGHRS and CDR2 is YFSETQ in the germline V gene. CDR3 nucleotides: TGCGCCAGCAGCTTTACCGGGACAGGGGACGAGCAGTACTTC. Its translation is CASSFTGTGDEQYF.

To note about this clone: Other DNA sequences in the sample encode the same CDR3. V and J are TRBV5-1 and TRBJ1-1, with D perhaps matching TRBD1 (6 bases). V lost 7 bases to trimming and J lost 1 base, with 11 bases between them. Germline CDR1 and CDR2: SGHRS and YFSETQ. The CDR3 loop spans 13 amino acids. The CDR3 coding sequence is TGCGCCAGCCGCCAGACAGGGAACACTGAAGCTTTCTTT. This codes for CASRQTGNTEAFF.

The chain couples TRBV28 to TRBJ1-2, with 11 bases lining up with TRBD1. Trimming took 6 bases from V and 4 from J; bases not matched to a gene: 7. The V gene's germline CDR1 is MDHEN and CDR2 SYDVKM. CDR3 size: 15 residues. CDR3 bases: TGTGCCAGCAGACTGGACAGGGGGCTTAGCTATGGCTACACCTTC. Translating gives CASRLDRGLSYGYTF.